One T cell receptor beta chain is described in this entry. Source study methods: Nucleated cell number was recorded as an estimate derived from reference gene primer amplification. The method was immunoSEQ multiplex PCR; TCRdb's version includes in-frame clones alone and lacks a portion of them. Clone size and V and J calls were adopted from that table, with D and trimming inferred from the DNA. This table holds fewer than 350,000 clones, around 85% found once. This sample is part of a study of blood T cell repertoires in COVID-19. Clinical history as reported by participants underpinned cohort assignment. The V segment lost 3 bases and the J segment 0 bases; nucleotides outside the gene matches: 6. Germline CDR1 and CDR2: MDHEN and SYDVKM. The CDR3 sequence is 18 residues long.

The receptor comes from a woman aged 45 to 65 who had recovered from COVID-19. The gene calls are TRBV28 and TRBJ2-3; TRBD2 agrees at 13 bases. Sequencing was performed on PBMCs or T cells enriched from blood (not recorded which). CDR3: CASSFRMGLAGSTDTQYF. Written as DNA, the CDR3 is TGTGCCAGCAGTTTTCGAATGGGACTAGCGGGGAGCACAGATACGCAGTATTTT.